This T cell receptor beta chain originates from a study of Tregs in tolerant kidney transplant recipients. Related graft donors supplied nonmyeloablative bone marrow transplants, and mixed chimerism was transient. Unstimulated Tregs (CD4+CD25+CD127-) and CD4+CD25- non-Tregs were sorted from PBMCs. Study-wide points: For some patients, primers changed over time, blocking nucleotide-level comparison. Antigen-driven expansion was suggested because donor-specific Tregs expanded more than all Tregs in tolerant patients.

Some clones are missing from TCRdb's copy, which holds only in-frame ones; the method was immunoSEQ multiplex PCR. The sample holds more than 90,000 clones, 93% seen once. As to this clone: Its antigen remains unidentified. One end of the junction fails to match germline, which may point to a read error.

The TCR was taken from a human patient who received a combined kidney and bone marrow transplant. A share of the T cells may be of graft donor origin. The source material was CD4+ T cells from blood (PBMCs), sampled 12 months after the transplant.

The CDR3 spells CASSSGTGSKYGYTF. In DNA, the CDR3 is TGTGCCAGCAGCAGCGGGACAGGGTCTAAGTATGGCTACACCTTC. The V and J genes are TRBV5-4 and TRBJ1-2, with 9 bases fitting TRBD1. The CDR3 runs 15 residues. The V gene's germline CDR1 is SGHNT and CDR2 YYREEE (reference sequence).